The clone carrying this T cell receptor beta chain was counted only a few times. For TCRbeta, the library was prepared with unique molecular identifiers. TCRdb reprocessed the PCR reads via MiXCR and lists one record per CDR3 protein. In the table there are a few hundred thousand distinct CDR3 sequences, 9.9% of which are singletons. This entry belongs to a study of T-cell reconstitution after alpha-beta-depleted transplantation in children. V dropped 3 bases and J dropped 0 bases, with 12 bases sitting between them. From germline, CDR1 is SEHNR and CDR2 FQNEAQ (reference sequence). The CDR3 runs 16 residues.

The TCR comes from a human donor who donated a stem cell graft to a child with SCID. This chain connects TRBV7-9 to TRBJ2-1; D perhaps matches TRBD2 (6 bases). The material sequenced was PBMCs from the stem cell graft donor, taken from the stem cell graft. CDR3 bases: TGTGCCAGCAGCTTGGTGGAGGGGAGCTCCTACAATGAGCAGTTCTTC. This encodes CASSLVEGSSYNEQFF.